This note documents a single T cell receptor (beta chain) sequence. What it recognizes is unknown. In TCRdb, the reads were re-called with MiXCR into one record per CDR3 protein. The sample lists some 600,000 distinct CDR3 sequences; 20% to 25% were seen once. This sample stems from a study of T cell repertoires in cytomegalovirus infection. Background on the study: Matching HLA type and CMV infection were both indicated by public TCR beta signatures. Findings and caveats of the study: Public TCR beta family frequency separated CMV-and-HLA carriers, including in an independent cohort. There were HLA-C-restricted CMV-specific TCR beta clonotypes dominating the ex vivo response.

Between the trimmed V and J ends, which lost 1 base and 6 bases, there was a span of 8 bases. CDR3 length: 12 residues. The germline gives CDR1 DFQATT, CDR2 SNEGSKA (reference sequence). The sample was CD8+ T cells from PBMCs. J is TRBJ2-3 and V is TRBV20-1; no clear D gene. The sequence derives from a human donor in good health (CMV status not recorded). Some clones in this sample may be carry-over from other donors' samples. CDR3 amino acids: CSARGSGDTQYF. CDR3 DNA: TGCAGTGCTAGAGGCTCCGGGGATACGCAGTATTTT.